This T cell receptor (beta chain) came from a study of blood T cell repertoires in COVID-19. Study summary: Collection of acute and convalescent COVID-19 samples took place in the United States, Italy and Spain. T cells, B-cell-depleted T cells, or PBMCs provided the cDNA or gDNA that served as material.

V dropped 5 bases and J dropped 0 bases, with 10 bases sitting between them. Germline V gene lookup returns CDR1 LNHDA and CDR2 SQIVND (reference sequence). The CDR3 length is 14 residues. Original handling: By means of reference gene primer amplification, nucleated cell counts were estimated. Using immunoSEQ multiplex PCR, the repertoire was profiled, and TCRdb retains in-frame clones only, with some absent. The V and J calls and clone size were taken over from that table, and D and trimming were inferred from the DNA. The table records about 160,000 clones, 85% of them present only once. This TCR derives from a human donor with acute or convalescent COVID-19. The donor label of this sample is uncertain. The chain links TRBV19 to TRBJ1-1; possible D gene TRBD1, 5 bases. Sequences were obtained from peripheral blood. The CDR3 sequence: CASSAGLLNTEAFF. The CDR3 DNA reads as TGTGCCAGTAGTGCGGGACTCCTGAACACTGAAGCTTTCTTT.